This T cell receptor beta chain is from a study of blood T cell repertoires in COVID-19. Per the study methods: Researchers report that nucleated cell counts were estimated from reference gene primer amplification. Using immunoSEQ multiplex PCR, the repertoire was profiled, and TCRdb retains in-frame clones only, with some absent. The DNA gave D and trimming, while V, J and clone size come from that table. The sample has fewer than 350,000 clones, 85% seen once. The CDR3 sequence is 17 residues long. Germline CDR1 reads KGHDR; CDR2 reads SFDVKD. Trimming at V came to 4 bases and at J to 4 bases, leaving 10 bases not matched to a gene. Enrollees, about 18 to 95 years old, lived in roughly 24 US areas. Cohorts were determined from participant-reported clinical history. Donors in Cohort 3 counted as recovered after two negative PCRs, clearance, or symptom resolution.

What was sequenced was PBMCs or T cells enriched from blood (not recorded which). The chain links TRBV24-1 to TRBJ2-2, with 8 bases fitting TRBD1. The sequence came from a woman aged 45-60 years who had recovered from COVID-19. The CDR3 loop reads CATSDTQGARGTGELFF. The CDR3 coding sequence is TGTGCCACCAGTGACACCCAGGGGGCTCGGGGCACCGGGGAGCTGTTTTTT.